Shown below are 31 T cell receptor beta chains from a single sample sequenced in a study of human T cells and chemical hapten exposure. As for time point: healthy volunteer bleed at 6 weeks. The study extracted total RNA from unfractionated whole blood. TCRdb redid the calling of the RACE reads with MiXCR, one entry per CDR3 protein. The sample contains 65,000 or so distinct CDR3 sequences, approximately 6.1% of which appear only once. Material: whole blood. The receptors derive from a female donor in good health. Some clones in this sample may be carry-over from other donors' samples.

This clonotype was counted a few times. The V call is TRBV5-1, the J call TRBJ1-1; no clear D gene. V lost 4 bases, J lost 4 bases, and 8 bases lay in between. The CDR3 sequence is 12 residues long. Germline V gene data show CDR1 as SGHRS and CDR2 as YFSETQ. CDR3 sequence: CASSQPSTEAFF. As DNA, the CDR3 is TGCGCCAGCAGCCAACCGAGCACTGAAGCTTTCTTT.

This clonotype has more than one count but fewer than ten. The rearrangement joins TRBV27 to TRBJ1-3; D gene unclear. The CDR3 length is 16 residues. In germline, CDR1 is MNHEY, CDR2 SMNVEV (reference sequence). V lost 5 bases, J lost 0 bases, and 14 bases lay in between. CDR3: CASSPRPTSSGNTIYF. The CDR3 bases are TGTGCCAGCAGTCCCCGACCGACTAGCTCTGGAAACACCATATATTTT.

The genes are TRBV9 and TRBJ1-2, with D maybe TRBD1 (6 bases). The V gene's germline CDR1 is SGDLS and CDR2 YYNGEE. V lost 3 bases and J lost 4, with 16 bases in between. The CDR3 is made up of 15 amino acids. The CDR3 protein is CASSEGDQPVYGYTF. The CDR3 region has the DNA TGTGCCAGCAGCGAGGGGGACCAACCCGTCTATGGCTACACCTTC.

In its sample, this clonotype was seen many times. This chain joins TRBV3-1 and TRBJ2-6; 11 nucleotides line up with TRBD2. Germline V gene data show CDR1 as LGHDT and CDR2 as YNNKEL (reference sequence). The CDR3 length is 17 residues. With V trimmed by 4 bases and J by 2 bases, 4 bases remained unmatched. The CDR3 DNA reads TGTGCCAGCAGCCTCGGACTAGCGGGTACTGGGGCCAACGTCCTGACTTTC. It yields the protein CASSLGLAGTGANVLTF.

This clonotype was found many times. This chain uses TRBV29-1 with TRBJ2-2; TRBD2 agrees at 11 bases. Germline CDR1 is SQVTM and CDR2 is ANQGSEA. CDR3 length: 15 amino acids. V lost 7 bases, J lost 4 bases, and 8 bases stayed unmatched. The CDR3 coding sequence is TGCAGCGCCTATAGCGGGAGGGCACTCACCGGGGAGCTGTTTTTT. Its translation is CSAYSGRALTGELFF.

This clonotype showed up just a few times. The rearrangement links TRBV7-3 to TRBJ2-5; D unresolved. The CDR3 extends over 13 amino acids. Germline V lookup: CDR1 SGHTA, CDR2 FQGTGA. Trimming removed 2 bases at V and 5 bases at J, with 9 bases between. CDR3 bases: TGTGCCAGCAGCTTAGCTGACGGGGAGACCCAGTACTTC. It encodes CASSLADGETQYF.

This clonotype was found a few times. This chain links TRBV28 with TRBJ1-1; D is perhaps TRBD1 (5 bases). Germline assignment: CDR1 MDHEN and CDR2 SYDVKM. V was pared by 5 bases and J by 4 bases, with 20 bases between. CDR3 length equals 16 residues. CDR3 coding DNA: TGTGCCAGCAGTCCTACCCCCGGGGGGGGAGGCACTGAAGCTTTCTTT. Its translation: CASSPTPGGGGTEAFF. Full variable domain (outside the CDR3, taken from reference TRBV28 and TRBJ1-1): DVKVTQSSRYLVKRTGEKVFLECVQDMDHENMFWYRQDPGLGLRLIYFSYDVKMKEKGDIPEGYSVSREKKERFSLILESASTNQTSMYLCASSPTPGGGGTEAFFGQGTRLTVV.

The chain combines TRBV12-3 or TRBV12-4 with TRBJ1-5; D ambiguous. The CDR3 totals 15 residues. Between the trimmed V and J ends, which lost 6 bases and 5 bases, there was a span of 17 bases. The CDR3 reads CASSPTLGSYQPQHF. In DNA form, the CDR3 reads TGTGCCAGCAGCCCTACGTTAGGTTCTTATCAGCCCCAGCATTTT.

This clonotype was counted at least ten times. The chain's CDR3 is CASSDSPSYEQYF. The DNA of the CDR3 is TGTGCCAGCAGTGACAGTCCCTCCTACGAGCAGTACTTC. The genes are TRBV6-1 and TRBJ2-7; D ambiguous. Germline CDR1 reads MNHNS; CDR2 reads SASEGT. The length of the CDR3 is 13 residues. The ends were cut back, 3 bases at V and 0 bases at J, with 6 bases in the middle.

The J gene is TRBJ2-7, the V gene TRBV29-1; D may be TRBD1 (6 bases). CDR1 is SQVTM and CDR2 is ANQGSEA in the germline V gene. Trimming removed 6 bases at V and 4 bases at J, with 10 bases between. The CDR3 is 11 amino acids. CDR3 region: CSVERGYEQYF. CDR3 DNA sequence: TGCAGCGTGGAGAGGGGGTACGAGCAGTACTTC.

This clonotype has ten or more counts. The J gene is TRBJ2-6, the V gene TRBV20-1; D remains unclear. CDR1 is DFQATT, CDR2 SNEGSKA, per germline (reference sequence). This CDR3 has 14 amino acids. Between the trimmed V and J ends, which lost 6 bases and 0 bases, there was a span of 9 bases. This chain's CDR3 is CSAPRPSGANVLTF. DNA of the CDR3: TGCAGTGCCCCTAGGCCCTCTGGGGCCAACGTCCTGACTTTC.

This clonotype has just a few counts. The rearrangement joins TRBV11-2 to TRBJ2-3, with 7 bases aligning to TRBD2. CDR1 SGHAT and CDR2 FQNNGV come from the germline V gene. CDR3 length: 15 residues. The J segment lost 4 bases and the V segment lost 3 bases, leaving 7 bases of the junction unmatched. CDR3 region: CASSFLARGADTQYF. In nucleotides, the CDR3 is TGTGCCAGCAGCTTCCTAGCTCGGGGGGCAGATACGCAGTATTTT.

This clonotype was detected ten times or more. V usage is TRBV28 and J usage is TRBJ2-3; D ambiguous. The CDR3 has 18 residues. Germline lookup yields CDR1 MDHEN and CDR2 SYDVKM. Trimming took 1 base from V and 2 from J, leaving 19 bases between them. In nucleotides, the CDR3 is TGTGCCAGCAGTTTATTATTAGCATTACTGAATTCCACAGATACGCAGTATTTT. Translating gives CASSLLLALLNSTDTQYF.

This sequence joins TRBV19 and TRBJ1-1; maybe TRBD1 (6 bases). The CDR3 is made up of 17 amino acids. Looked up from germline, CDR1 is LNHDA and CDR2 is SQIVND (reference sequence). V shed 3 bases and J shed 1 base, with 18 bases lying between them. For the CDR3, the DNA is TGTGCCAGTAGTATTTCGACAGGATCTTTATGGAACACTGAAGCTTTCTTT. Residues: CASSISTGSLWNTEAFF. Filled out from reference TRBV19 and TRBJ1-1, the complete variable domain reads DGGITQSPKYLFRKEGQNVTLSCEQNLNHDAMYWYRQDPGQGLRLIYYSQIVNDFQKGDIAEGYSVSREKKESFPLTVTSAQKNPTAFYLCASSISTGSLWNTEAFFGQGTRLTVV.

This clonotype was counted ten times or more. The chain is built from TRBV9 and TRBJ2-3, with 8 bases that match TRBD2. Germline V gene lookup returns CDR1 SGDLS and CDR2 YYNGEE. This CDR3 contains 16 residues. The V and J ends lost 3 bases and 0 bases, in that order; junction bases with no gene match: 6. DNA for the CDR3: TGTGCCAGCAGCGCTTATCCTAGCGGGAGCACAGATACGCAGTATTTT. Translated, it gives CASSAYPSGSTDTQYF.

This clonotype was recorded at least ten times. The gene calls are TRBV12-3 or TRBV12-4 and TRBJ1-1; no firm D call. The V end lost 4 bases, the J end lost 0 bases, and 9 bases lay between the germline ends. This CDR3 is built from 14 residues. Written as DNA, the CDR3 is TGTGCCAGCAGTTCCCGGAGGGTGAACACTGAAGCTTTCTTT. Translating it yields CASSSRRVNTEAFF.

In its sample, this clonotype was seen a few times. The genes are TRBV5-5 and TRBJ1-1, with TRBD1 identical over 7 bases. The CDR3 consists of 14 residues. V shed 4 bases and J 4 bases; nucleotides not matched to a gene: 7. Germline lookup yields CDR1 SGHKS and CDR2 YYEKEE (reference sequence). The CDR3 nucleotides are TGTGCCAGCAGCCCGCAGACAGGGAGCACTGAAGCTTTCTTT. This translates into CASSPQTGSTEAFF.

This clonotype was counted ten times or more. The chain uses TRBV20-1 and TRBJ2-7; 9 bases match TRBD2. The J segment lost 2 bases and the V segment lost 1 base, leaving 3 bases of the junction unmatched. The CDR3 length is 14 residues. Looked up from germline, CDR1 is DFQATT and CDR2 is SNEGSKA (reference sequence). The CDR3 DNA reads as TGCAGTGCTAGAGGACTAGCGGACGCCTACGAGCAGTACTTC. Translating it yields CSARGLADAYEQYF.

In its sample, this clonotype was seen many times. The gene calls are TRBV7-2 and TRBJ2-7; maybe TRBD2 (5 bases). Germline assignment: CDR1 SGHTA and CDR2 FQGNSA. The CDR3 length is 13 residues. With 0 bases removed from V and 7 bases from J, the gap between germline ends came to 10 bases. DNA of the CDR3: TGTGCCAGCAGCTTAGCGAGGGCGAATGAGCAGTACTTC. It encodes CASSLARANEQYF.

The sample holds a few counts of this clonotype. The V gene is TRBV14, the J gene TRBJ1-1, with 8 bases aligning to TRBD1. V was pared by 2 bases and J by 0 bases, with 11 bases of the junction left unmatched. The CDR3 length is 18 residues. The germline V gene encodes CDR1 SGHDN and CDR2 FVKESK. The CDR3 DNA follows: TGTGCCAGCAGCCAAATCCCCCGGACAGGGACCTTGAACACTGAAGCTTTCTTT. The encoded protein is CASSQIPRTGTLNTEAFF.

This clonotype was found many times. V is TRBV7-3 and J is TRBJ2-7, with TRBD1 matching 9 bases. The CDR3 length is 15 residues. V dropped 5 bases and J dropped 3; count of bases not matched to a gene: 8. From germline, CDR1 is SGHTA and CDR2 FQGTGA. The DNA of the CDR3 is TGTGCCAGCAGCCGAACTCCGGGACAGGGCTACGAGCAGTACTTC. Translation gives CASSRTPGQGYEQYF. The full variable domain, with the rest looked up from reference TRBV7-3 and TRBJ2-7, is GAGVSQTPSNKVTEKGKYVELRCDPISGHTALYWYRQSLGQGPEFLIYFQGTGAADDSGLPNDRFFAVRPEGSVSTLKIQRTERGDSAVYLCASSRTPGQGYEQYFGPGTRLTVT.

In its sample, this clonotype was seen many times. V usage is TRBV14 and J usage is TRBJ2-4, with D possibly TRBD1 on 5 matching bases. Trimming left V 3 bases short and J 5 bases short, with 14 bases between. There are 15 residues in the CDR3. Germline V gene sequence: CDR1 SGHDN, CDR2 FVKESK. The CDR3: CASSHFLDRENIQYF. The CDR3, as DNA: TGTGCCAGCAGCCACTTCCTTGACAGAGAAAACATTCAGTACTTC. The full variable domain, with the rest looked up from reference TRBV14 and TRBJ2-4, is EAGVTQFPSHSVIEKGQTVTLRCDPISGHDNLYWYRRVMGKEIKFLLHFVKESKQDESGMPNNRFLAERTGGTYSTLKVQPAELEDSGVYFCASSHFLDRENIQYFGAGTRLSVL.

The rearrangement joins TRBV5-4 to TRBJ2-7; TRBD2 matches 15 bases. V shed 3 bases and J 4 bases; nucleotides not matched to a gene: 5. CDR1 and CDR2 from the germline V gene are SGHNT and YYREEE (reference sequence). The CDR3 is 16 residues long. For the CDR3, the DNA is TGTGCCAGCAGCTCGTCGGGGACTAGCGGGAGGTACGAGCAGTACTTC. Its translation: CASSSSGTSGRYEQYF. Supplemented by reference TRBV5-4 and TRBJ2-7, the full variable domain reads ETGVTQSPTHLIKTRGQQVTLRCSSQSGHNTVSWYQQALGQGPQFIFQYYREEENGRGNFPPRFSGLQFPNYSSELNVNALELDDSALYLCASSSSGTSGRYEQYFGPGTRLTVT.

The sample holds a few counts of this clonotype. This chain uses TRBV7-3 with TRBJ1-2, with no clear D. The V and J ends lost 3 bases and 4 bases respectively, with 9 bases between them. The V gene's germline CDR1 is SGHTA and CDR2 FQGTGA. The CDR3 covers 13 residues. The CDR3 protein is CASSFGNAYGYTF. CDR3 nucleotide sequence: TGTGCCAGCAGCTTCGGGAACGCCTATGGCTACACCTTC.

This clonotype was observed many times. CDR3 in amino acids: CASSSWTGGSNQPQHF. CDR3 coding DNA: TGTGCCAGCAGTTCTTGGACAGGGGGGAGCAATCAGCCCCAGCATTTT. The rearrangement joins TRBV12-3 or TRBV12-4 to TRBJ1-5; 10 bases are shared with TRBD1. This CDR3 is 16 amino acids long. V trimming: 4 bases; J trimming: 1 base; junction bases outside the gene matches: 4.

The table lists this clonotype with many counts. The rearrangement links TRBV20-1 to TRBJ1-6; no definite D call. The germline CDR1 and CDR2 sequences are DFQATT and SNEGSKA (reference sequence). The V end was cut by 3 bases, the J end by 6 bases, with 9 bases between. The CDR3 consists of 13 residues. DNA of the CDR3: TGCAGTGCTAGTGCAGAAAGTAATTCACCCCTCCACTTT. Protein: CSASAESNSPLHF.

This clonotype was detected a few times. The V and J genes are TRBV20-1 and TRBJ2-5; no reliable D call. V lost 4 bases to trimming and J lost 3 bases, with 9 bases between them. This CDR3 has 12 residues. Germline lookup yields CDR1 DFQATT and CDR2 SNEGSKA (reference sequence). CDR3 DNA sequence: TGCAGTGCTATGCGTAGAGAAGAGACCCAGTACTTC. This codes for CSAMRREETQYF.

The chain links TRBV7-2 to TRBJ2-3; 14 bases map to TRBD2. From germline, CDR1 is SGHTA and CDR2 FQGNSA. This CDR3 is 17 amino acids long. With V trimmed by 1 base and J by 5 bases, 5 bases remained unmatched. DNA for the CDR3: TGTGCCAGCAGCTTAGAACGACTAGCGGGAGGGATAGATACGCAGTATTTT. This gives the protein CASSLERLAGGIDTQYF.

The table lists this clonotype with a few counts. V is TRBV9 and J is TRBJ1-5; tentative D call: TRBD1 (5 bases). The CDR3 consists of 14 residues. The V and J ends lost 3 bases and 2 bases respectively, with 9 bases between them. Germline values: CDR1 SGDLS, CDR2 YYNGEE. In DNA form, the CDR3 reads TGTGCCAGCAGCGCAGGGAAGGGCAATCAGCCCCAGCATTTT. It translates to CASSAGKGNQPQHF.

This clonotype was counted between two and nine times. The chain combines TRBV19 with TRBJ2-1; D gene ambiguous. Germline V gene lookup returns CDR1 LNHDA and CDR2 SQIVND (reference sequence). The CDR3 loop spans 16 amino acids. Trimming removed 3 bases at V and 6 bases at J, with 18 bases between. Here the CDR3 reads CASSMSGARKGNEQFF. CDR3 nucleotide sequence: TGTGCCAGTAGTATGTCTGGTGCTAGGAAGGGCAATGAGCAGTTCTTC.

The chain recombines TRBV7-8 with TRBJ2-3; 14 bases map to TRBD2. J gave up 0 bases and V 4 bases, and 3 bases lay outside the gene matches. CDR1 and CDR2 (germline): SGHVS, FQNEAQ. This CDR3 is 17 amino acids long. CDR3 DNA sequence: TGTGCCAGCAGCTCGGGACTAGCGGGAGCTAGCACAGATACGCAGTATTTT. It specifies CASSSGLAGASTDTQYF. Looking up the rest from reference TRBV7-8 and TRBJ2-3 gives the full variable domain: GAGVSQSPRYKVAKRGQDVALRCDPISGHVSLFWYQQALGQGPEFLTYFQNEAQLDKSGLPSDRFFAERPEGSVSTLKIQRTQQEDSAVYLCASSSGLAGASTDTQYFGPGTRLTVL.